The entry that follows covers one T cell receptor (beta chain) sequence. Its target is unknown. This entry comes from a study of shared clonotypes between healthy human individuals. Findings of the study overall: Rarefaction curves obtained for sorted subsets showed sequencing incomplete despite large depth. Investigators expected sequencing depth to affect clonotype sharing among donors.

Trimming pared 0 bases from V and 5 bases from J, leaving 12 bases between. The CDR3 is made up of 15 amino acids. Germline V lookup: CDR1 SGHRS, CDR2 YFSETQ. The assay was immunoSEQ multiplex PCR, and TCRdb's table has in-frame clones only and misses some. The sample has approximately 2,300,000 clones, 92% seen once; the top ten hold approximately 0.41%. Material: naive CD4+ T cells from PBMCs. Noted subset: CD45RA+ positively selected. The V and J genes are TRBV5-1 and TRBJ2-1; tentatively, D is TRBD1 (6 bases). This sequence originates from a man aged 18 to 35 in good health. Some clones in this sample may be carry-over from other donors' samples. CDR3: CASSLDRVYDNEQFF. CDR3 in DNA: TGCGCCAGCAGCTTGGACAGGGTGTACGACAATGAGCAGTTCTTC.